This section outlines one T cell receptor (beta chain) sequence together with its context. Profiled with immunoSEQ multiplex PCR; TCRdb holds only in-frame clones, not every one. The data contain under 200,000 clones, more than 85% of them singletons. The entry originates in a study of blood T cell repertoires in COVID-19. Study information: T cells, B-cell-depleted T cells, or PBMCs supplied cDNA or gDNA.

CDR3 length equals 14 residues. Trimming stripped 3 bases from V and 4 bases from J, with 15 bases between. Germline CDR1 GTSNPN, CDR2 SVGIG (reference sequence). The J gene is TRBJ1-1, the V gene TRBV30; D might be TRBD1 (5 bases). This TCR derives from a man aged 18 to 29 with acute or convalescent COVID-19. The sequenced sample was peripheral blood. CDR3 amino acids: CAWRDPIGGTEAFF. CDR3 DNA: TGTGCCTGGAGGGACCCGATCGGGGGCACTGAAGCTTTCTTT.